Below, 17 T cell receptor beta chains from the same sample are listed, as sequenced in a study of response to subunit inactivated influenza vaccine. In TCRdb, the RT-PCR reads were re-called with MiXCR into one record per CDR3 protein. Of roughly 170,000 distinct CDR3 sequences in the sample, 9.2% are singletons; the top ten hold 9.5% to 13%. The sample here was non-naive T cells sorted from PBMCs, taken on the day of vaccination. Source of these receptors: a man aged 45-65 years who received an inactivated influenza vaccine.

This clonotype occurred many times. This sequence joins TRBV29-1 and TRBJ2-1; possible D gene TRBD1, 7 bases. CDR1 SQVTM and CDR2 ANQGSEA come from the germline V gene. The CDR3 covers 16 residues. Trimming shortened V by 0 bases and J by 10 bases, and 22 bases separated the two germline ends. CDR3 DNA sequence: TGCAGCGTTGAAGATCCTGGAGGGGGCAGATTAGGGGAGCAGTTCTTC. This encodes CSVEDPGGGRLGEQFF.

Ten or more counts support this clonotype. The gene calls are TRBV11-1 and TRBJ1-1; D remains ambiguous. This CDR3 is built from 13 residues. Germline-derived CDR1 and CDR2 are SGHAT and FQDESV (reference sequence). Trimming took 4 bases from V and 4 from J, leaving 10 bases between them. The CDR3 region has the DNA TGTGCCAGCAGCTGGTCGAGAAGCACTGAAGCTTTCTTT. Its translation: CASSWSRSTEAFF.

This clonotype rates as medium-sized. The chain employs TRBV12-3 or TRBV12-4 and TRBJ2-3; TRBD1 is a possible D gene (6 bases). This CDR3 spans 15 amino acids. V gave up 5 bases and J gave up 2 bases, with 14 bases separating them. The CDR3 sequence: CASSPRRGSTDTQYF. CDR3 sequence (DNA): TGTGCCAGCAGTCCTAGAAGGGGGTCCACAGATACGCAGTATTTT.

Only a few counts were recorded for this clonotype. V and J are TRBV28 and TRBJ2-5; TRBD2 matches at 10 bases. Germline V gene sequence: CDR1 MDHEN, CDR2 SYDVKM. Trimming took 5 bases from V and 2 from J; bases not matched to a gene: 5. The CDR3 runs 15 residues. CDR3 amino acids: CASSIHSGGQETQYF. CDR3 nucleotide sequence: TGTGCCAGCAGTATACATAGCGGGGGGCAAGAGACCCAGTACTTC.

This clonotype was seen only a few times. This chain connects TRBV19 to TRBJ1-1, with 7 bases that match TRBD1. From germline, CDR1 is LNHDA and CDR2 SQIVND (reference sequence). The CDR3 covers 12 residues. The V gene end was trimmed by 7 bases and the J gene end by 11 bases; junction bases not matched to a gene: 10. CDR3 residues: CASTLGTANAFF. The DNA of the CDR3 is TGTGCCAGTACCCTCGGGACAGCAAATGCTTTCTTT.

This clonotype was observed a handful of times. The V call is TRBV10-2, the J call TRBJ2-7; no definite D call. CDR1 and CDR2 from the germline V gene are WSHSY and SAAADI. With 2 bases removed from V and 7 bases from J, the gap between germline ends came to 9 bases. The CDR3 contains 12 residues. The CDR3 coding sequence is TGCGCCAGCAGTGAGCTCGTGGGGGAGCAGTACTTC. This sequence encodes CASSELVGEQYF.

This clonotype was counted many times. This rearrangement joins TRBV18 to TRBJ1-4; TRBD1 might be the D (6 bases). The V and J ends lost 4 bases and 5 bases respectively, with 11 bases between them. Per the germline V gene, CDR1 is KGHSH and CDR2 is LQKENI. CDR3 length equals 14 residues. The CDR3 nucleotides are TGTGCCAGCTCACGACGGGACAAAAATGAAAAACTGTTTTTT. This translates into CASSRRDKNEKLFF.

There are a few counts of this clonotype. The chain joins TRBV2 to TRBJ2-1; 9 nucleotides match TRBD2. Germline assignment: CDR1 SNHLY and CDR2 FYNNEI. The V and J ends lost 5 bases and 4 bases, in that order; junction bases with no gene match: 3. This CDR3 has 14 amino acids. CDR3 in DNA: TGTGCCAGCAGTTCTAGCGGGGAATACAATGAGCAGTTCTTC. Protein product: CASSSSGEYNEQFF.

This clonotype showed up just a few times. This chain uses TRBV20-1 with TRBJ1-4; 7 nucleotides align to TRBD1. Germline CDR1 is DFQATT and CDR2 is SNEGSKA (reference sequence). The ends lost 6 bases at V and 8 bases at J; junction bases unmatched: 15. The CDR3 length is 15 residues. This CDR3 reads CSARSPRDSLEKLFF. CDR3 bases: TGCAGTGCGAGATCTCCCCGGGACAGTCTGGAAAAACTGTTTTTT.

This clonotype was recorded many times. The V gene is TRBV12-3 or TRBV12-4, the J gene TRBJ2-1, with D possibly TRBD2 on 6 matching bases. The germline V and J ends were trimmed by 2 bases and 6 bases, with 14 bases remaining between them. This CDR3 contains 15 residues. The CDR3 nucleotides read TGTGCCAGCAGTTTACCTCCTAGCGATTTCAATGAGCAGTTCTTC. Protein sequence: CASSLPPSDFNEQFF.

The V and J genes are TRBV2 and TRBJ2-3; TRBD1 aligns across 11 bases. V was pared by 6 bases and J by 7 bases, with 9 bases of the junction left unmatched. This CDR3 has 15 residues. The germline V gene encodes CDR1 SNHLY and CDR2 FYNNEI. The CDR3 bases are TGTGCCAGCAGGAACCCGGGACAGGGGGGGAATACGCAGTATTTT. Amino acids: CASRNPGQGGNTQYF.

This clonotype was recorded many times. V and J are TRBV12-3 or TRBV12-4 and TRBJ1-2; the D gene is possibly TRBD1 (6 bases). The CDR3 has 13 residues. V was cut by 5 bases and J by 5 bases, with 12 bases left in between. The CDR3 protein is CASSVQDSYGYTF. CDR3 DNA: TGTGCCAGCAGTGTCCAGGACAGTTATGGCTACACCTTC.

This clonotype has ten or more counts. The CDR3 coding sequence is TGTGCCAGCAGCTTAGACGGGGGTGGCGAGCAGTACTTC. Amino acid sequence: CASSLDGGGEQYF. The gene calls are TRBV7-7 and TRBJ2-7; D is possibly TRBD2 (6 bases). The germline V gene has CDR1 SSHAT and CDR2 FNYEAQ (reference sequence). The CDR3 loop spans 13 amino acids. V was pared by 1 base and J by 6 bases, with 10 bases between.

The sample holds many counts of this clonotype. This chain uses TRBV27 with TRBJ2-3, with D possibly TRBD2 on 6 matching bases. V lost 2 bases and J 4 bases, leaving 28 bases between the germline ends. From germline, CDR1 is MNHEY and CDR2 SMNVEV (reference sequence). The CDR3 contains 20 residues. This chain's CDR3 is CASSLNPPLWGEAAADTQYF. The CDR3 DNA is TGTGCCAGCAGTTTAAACCCCCCCCTTTGGGGGGAAGCAGCGGCAGATACGCAGTATTTT.

V is TRBV6-2 or TRBV6-3 and J is TRBJ1-5; D perhaps matches TRBD1 (5 bases). Trimming removed 5 bases from V and 2 bases from J, with 10 bases in between. The V gene's germline CDR1 is MNHEY and CDR2 SVGEGT. The CDR3 runs to 14 residues. In DNA, the CDR3 is TGTGCCAGCAGTAATGGGGGTGGCAATCAGCCCCAGCATTTT. This gives the protein CASSNGGGNQPQHF.

This clonotype was observed a few times. The chain uses TRBV4-3 and TRBJ2-1, with 7 bases lining up with TRBD2. The CDR3 length is 15 residues. Germline lookup yields CDR1 LGHNA and CDR2 YSLEER. V dropped 1 base and J dropped 4; count of bases not matched to a gene: 4. The CDR3 DNA reads as TGCGCCAGCAGCCAAGGGGGGGGTCAGTACAATGAGCAGTTCTTC. Translated: CASSQGGGQYNEQFF.

Many counts were recorded for this clonotype. This sequence joins TRBV4-3 and TRBJ2-5; maybe TRBD1 (7 bases). The V and J ends lost 4 bases and 1 base respectively, with 13 bases between them. Germline V gives CDR1 LGHNA, CDR2 YSLEER. The CDR3 totals 15 residues. The chain's CDR3 is CASSRQGGSQETQYF. DNA of the CDR3: TGCGCCAGCAGCCGACAGGGAGGAAGCCAAGAGACCCAGTACTTC.